At least ten counts were recorded for the clone carrying this T cell receptor (beta chain). Its antigen is unidentified. Assembly of TCR beta libraries relied on iRepertoire HTBI primers together with Arm-PCR of CDR3 regions. TCRdb analysed the multiplex PCR reads with MiXCR anew, one entry per CDR3 protein. The sample shows 510,000 or so distinct CDR3 sequences, around 11% of them seen only once. This entry is derived from a study of regulatory T cells in long-lasting Graves disease. Study-level points and caveats: With persistent disease, TRBV28, TRBJ1-2 and TRBJ2-5 were the favored segments.

Time point described: newly diagnosed GD, antithyroid drugs for less than 3 months. Researchers made the TCR library from RNA that was extracted from PBMCs. Trimming removed 2 bases from V and 3 bases from J; junction bases left unmatched: 8. Germline V gives CDR1 MDHEN, CDR2 SYDVKM. The CDR3 consists of 17 residues. The same data also went into a second study, on T cells in Graves' hyperthyroidism and ophthalmopathy.

The sequence was obtained from a woman in her thirties with Graves disease. The chain links TRBV28 to TRBJ1-2, with 11 bases aligning to TRBD1. This specimen was peripheral blood mononuclear cells (PBMCs), taken at new diagnosis, from a patient treated with antithyroid drugs. The CDR3 nucleotides are TGTGCCAGCAGTTTAAACCTACCGGGACAGGGGGACTATGGCTACACCTTC. Its protein is CASSLNLPGQGDYGYTF.